Listed below are T cell receptor beta chains from one sample, sequenced in a study of Graves' ophthalmopathy and Graves' hyperthyroidism. TCRdb reprocessed the multiplex PCR reads with MiXCR, giving one entry per CDR3 protein. The sample lists more than 300,000 distinct CDR3 sequences; just over 15% were seen once. The sequencing sample was made of peripheral blood. The origin of the receptors is a young woman with stable Graves' hyperthyroidism. The CDR3 runs from the conserved cysteine through the conserved F or W. A D gene is named only where the DNA matches it firmly. Some rows have no size entry. The others give once, few or many, or a class for an expanded clone.

j_call	v_call	d_call	clone_size	cdr3_nt	cdr3_aa
TRBJ2-7	TRBV7-2	NA	many	TGTGCCAGCAGGTTAGCCGGGACGAATTGGTACGAGCAGTACTTC	CASRLAGTNWYEQYF
TRBJ2-7	TRBV12-3/TRBV12-4	NA	NA	TGTGCCAGCACCCTCGGAAAGGGATTGAACGAGCAGTACTTC	CASTLGKGLNEQYF
TRBJ2-7	TRBV7-2	NA	many	TGTGCCAGCAGCTTAGTGGGGGCCGGAACCTACGAGCAGTACTTC	CASSLVGAGTYEQYF
TRBJ2-7	TRBV6-2/TRBV6-3	NA	many	TGTGCCAGCAGTTGGGGACTTACCTACGAGCAGTACTTC	CASSWGLTYEQYF
TRBJ2-7	TRBV7-2	NA	NA	TGTGCCAGCAGCTTATATAGCCACGAGCAGTACTTC	CASSLYSHEQYF
TRBJ1-1	TRBV20-1	NA	NA	TGCAGTGCTAGGGGACCGAGGATGAACACTGAAGCTTTCTTT	CSARGPRMNTEAFF
TRBJ1-5	TRBV19	NA	many	TGTGCCAGTATAAGGGCCAGCAAGGGTCAGCCCCAGCATTTT	CASIRASKGQPQHF
TRBJ2-5	TRBV12-3/TRBV12-4	NA	NA	TGTGCCAGCAGGCCTACGACGGGGCTGGGAGAGACCAAGTACTTC	CASRPTTGLGETKYF
TRBJ2-7	TRBV6-1	NA	many	TGTGCCAGCAGTGCCGGGACACTATACGAGCAGTACTTC	CASSAGTLYEQYF
TRBJ1-5	TRBV27	TRBD1	few	TGTGCCAGCAGAGGAGGGACAGAAGATCAGCCCCAGCATTTT	CASRGGTEDQPQHF
TRBJ2-7	TRBV14	NA	few	TGTGCCAGCAGCCACCGTTGGGGCGGCAGGGCCTACTACGAGCAGTACTTC	CASSHRWGGRAYYEQYF
TRBJ1-5	TRBV7-6	NA	many	TGTGCCAGCAGCCAACAGGGAGGCAATCAGCCCCAGCATTTT	CASSQQGGNQPQHF
TRBJ2-7	TRBV7-8	TRBD1	many	TGTGCCAGCAGCGTCAACCGACCGGGACAGGGGGCCCATATACTCTCCTACGAGCAGTACTTC	CASSVNRPGQGAHILSYEQYF
TRBJ2-7	TRBV6-2/TRBV6-3	NA	many	TGTGCCAGCAGTTTACTAGGGTACGAGCAGTACTTC	CASSLLGYEQYF
TRBJ2-7	TRBV5-5	NA	few	TGTGCCAGCAGCTTCGCAGCTTGGGTTCGCGAGCAGTACTTC	CASSFAAWVREQYF
TRBJ1-1	TRBV19	NA	many	TGTGCCAGTAGTACCCCGGGGCCTGTGACTGAAGCTTTCTTT	CASSTPGPVTEAFF
TRBJ1-5	TRBV24-1	NA	many	TGTGCCACCAGTGCCCCTGGTCGACGGGATCAGCCCCAGCATTTT	CATSAPGRRDQPQHF
TRBJ2-7	TRBV7-9	NA	many	TGTGCCAGCAGCTCCCAACCCTACGAGCAGTACTTC	CASSSQPYEQYF
TRBJ1-3	TRBV9	NA	few	TGTGCCAGCAACATGGGGAACTCTGGAAACACCATATATTTT	CASNMGNSGNTIYF
TRBJ2-2	TRBV2	TRBD2	NA	TGTGCCAGCAGTAAAAGAGGGAGCGGGACGAACACCGGGGAGCTGTTTTTT	CASSKRGSGTNTGELFF
TRBJ1-1	TRBV28	TRBD1	NA	TGTGCCAGCAGGACAGGGGGAGACACTGAAGCTTTCTTT	CASRTGGDTEAFF
TRBJ1-2	TRBV24-1	TRBD1	many	TGTGCCACCAGCCCTACAGGGGATCATGGCTACACCTTC	CATSPTGDHGYTF
TRBJ1-5	TRBV18	NA	NA	TGTGCCAGCTCTACCACCCATCAGCCCCAGCATTTT	CASSTTHQPQHF
TRBJ1-5	TRBV7-8	TRBD1	NA	TGTGCCAGCAGCTTGGGACAGGGGTCGGGTCAGCCCCAGCATTTT	CASSLGQGSGQPQHF
TRBJ1-2	TRBV19	TRBD1	many	TGTGCCAGTAGTAACCCGGGACAGGGGACCTATGGCTACACCTTC	CASSNPGQGTYGYTF
TRBJ2-5	TRBV28	TRBD2	many	TGTGCCAGCAGTTTAGCGGGACTAGCGGGGGGGCAAGAGACCCAGTACTTC	CASSLAGLAGGQETQYF
TRBJ1-1	TRBV5-1	NA	few	TGCGCCAGCAGCTTGTCGGCCGGGGCCGGGGCTGAAGCTTTCTTT	CASSLSAGAGAEAFF
TRBJ2-1	TRBV12-3/TRBV12-4	NA	many	TGTGCCAGCAGTTTATCTGTCCATGAGCAGTTCTTC	CASSLSVHEQFF
TRBJ1-1	TRBV6-2/TRBV6-3	NA	many	TGTGCCAGCAGTTACGATTGGGGAGCCTCGAACACTGAAGCTTTCTTT	CASSYDWGASNTEAFF